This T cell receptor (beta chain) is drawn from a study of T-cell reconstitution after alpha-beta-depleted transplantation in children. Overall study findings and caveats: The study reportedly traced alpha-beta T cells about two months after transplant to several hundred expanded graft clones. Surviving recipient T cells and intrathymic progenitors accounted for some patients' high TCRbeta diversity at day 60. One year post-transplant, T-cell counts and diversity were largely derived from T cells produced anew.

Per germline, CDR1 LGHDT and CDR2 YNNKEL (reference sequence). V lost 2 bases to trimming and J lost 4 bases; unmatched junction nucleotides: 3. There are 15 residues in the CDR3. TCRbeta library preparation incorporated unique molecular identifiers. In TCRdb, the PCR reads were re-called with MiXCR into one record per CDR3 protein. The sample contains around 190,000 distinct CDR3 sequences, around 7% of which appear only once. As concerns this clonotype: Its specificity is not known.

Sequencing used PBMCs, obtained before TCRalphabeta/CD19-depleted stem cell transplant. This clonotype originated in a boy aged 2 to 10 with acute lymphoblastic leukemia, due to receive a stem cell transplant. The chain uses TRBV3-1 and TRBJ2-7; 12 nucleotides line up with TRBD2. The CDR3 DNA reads TGTGCCAGCAGCCAAAGACTAGCGGGAGTATACGAGCAGTACTTC. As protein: CASSQRLAGVYEQYF.